Listed below are T cell receptor beta chains from one sample, sequenced in a study of CD8 T cells in ankylosing spondylitis. Via MiXCR, TCRdb re-called the 5' RACE reads, giving one row per CDR3 protein. The table has approximately 140,000 distinct CDR3 sequences, 40% to 50% seen once. The sequenced sample consisted of synovial fluid, either unsorted or a sorted T cell fraction (not recorded which). These receptors came from a male donor with ankylosing spondylitis. Each CDR3 is given with its conserved first and last residue. D genes are given only for firm matches. Clone size is stated in some rows and not others, as once, few, many or a class when expanded.

d_gene	abundance	v_gene	j_gene	CDR3aa	CDR3nt
NA	NA	TRBV30	TRBJ1-1	CAWRQGLEAFF	TGTGCCTGGAGGCAGGGTCTTGAAGCTTTCTTT
NA	many	TRBV6-5	TRBJ1-1	CASSYSPGWGTEAFF	TGTGCCAGCAGTTACTCCCCGGGCTGGGGCACTGAAGCTTTCTTT
NA	NA	TRBV19	TRBJ2-2	CASSMLQVMNTGELFF	TGTGCCAGTAGTATGTTACAGGTGATGAACACCGGGGAGCTGTTTTTT
TRBD1	NA	TRBV5-1	TRBJ1-2	CASSLVYRGLYYGYTF	TGCGCCAGCAGCTTGGTCTACAGGGGGCTTTACTATGGCTACACCTTC
NA	NA	TRBV4-3	TRBJ2-3	CASSQAVRTGTQYF	TGCGCCAGCAGCCAAGCTGTAAGGACTGGTACGCAGTATTTT
TRBD2	NA	TRBV7-2	TRBJ2-1	CASSLAPSGVYNEQFF	TGTGCCAGCAGCTTAGCGCCGAGCGGGGTCTACAATGAGCAGTTCTTC
TRBD1	few	TRBV4-1	TRBJ1-1	CASSQAGGLNTEAFF	TGCGCCAGCAGCCAAGCAGGGGGACTGAACACTGAAGCTTTCTTT
NA	once	TRBV28	TRBJ2-7	CASSPSLVTYEQYF	TGTGCCAGCAGTCCCTCCCTAGTTACCTACGAGCAGTACTTC
NA	NA	TRBV7-4	TRBJ1-2	CASSPSLQGFNYGYTF	TGTGCCAGCAGCCCAAGCCTACAGGGATTTAACTATGGCTACACCTTC
TRBD2	few	TRBV7-4	TRBJ2-5	CASRLLLAGGYQETQYF	TGTGCCAGCAGACTACTACTAGCGGGTGGTTACCAAGAGACCCAGTACTTC
TRBD1	NA	TRBV12-3/TRBV12-4	TRBJ2-5	CASSPDRGKETQYF	TGTGCCAGCAGCCCAGACAGGGGAAAGGAGACCCAGTACTTC
NA	NA	TRBV27	TRBJ2-3	CASSPRGADTQYF	TGTGCCAGCAGTCCAAGGGGGGCAGATACGCAGTATTTT
NA	NA	TRBV12-3/TRBV12-4	TRBJ2-5	CASSFWAIRWKETQYF	TGTGCCAGCAGTTTTTGGGCTATTCGATGGAAAGAGACCCAGTACTTC
NA	NA	TRBV12-5	TRBJ1-5	CASGLLFGTLRGQPQHF	TGTGCTAGTGGTTTGCTTTTCGGGACTTTGCGCGGACAGCCCCAGCATTTT
NA	many	TRBV7-9	TRBJ2-6	CAKRDSGANVLTF	TGTGCCAAACGGGACTCTGGGGCCAACGTCCTGACTTTC
NA	NA	TRBV20-1	TRBJ2-4	CSARLFPGALYF	TGCAGTGCTAGATTGTTCCCGGGGGCCCTCTACTTC
NA	NA	TRBV27	TRBJ2-7	CASSPPERPYEQYF	TGTGCCAGCAGTCCCCCAGAGAGACCCTACGAGCAGTACTTC
TRBD1	NA	TRBV5-1	TRBJ1-1	CASRLTGRNTEAFF	TGCGCCAGCAGATTGACAGGGAGGAACACTGAAGCTTTCTTT
TRBD2	many	TRBV4-2	TRBJ2-5	CASSQDSGSGTRGTQYF	TGTGCCAGCAGCCAAGATTCTGGTAGCGGGACACGGGGGACCCAGTACTTC
NA	many	TRBV21-1	TRBJ2-1	CASSNRDGSSYNEQFF	TGTGCCAGCAGCAACCGGGACGGAAGCTCCTACAATGAGCAGTTCTTC
TRBD1	many	TRBV6-2/TRBV6-3	TRBJ1-1	CASSSGQGATEAFF	TGTGCCAGCAGTTCCGGACAGGGAGCCACTGAAGCTTTCTTT
TRBD1	few	TRBV5-5	TRBJ1-2	CASSLLPTGDNYGYTF	TGTGCCAGCAGCCTCTTACCGACAGGGGATAACTATGGCTACACCTTC
NA	many	TRBV6-1	TRBJ1-1	CASSLIQGSTEAFF	TGTGCCAGCAGCTTGATACAGGGTTCGACTGAAGCTTTCTTT
NA	NA	TRBV10-3	TRBJ2-1	CAIRRGQRYNEQFF	TGTGCCATCAGGAGAGGACAGCGATACAATGAGCAGTTCTTC
NA	NA	TRBV21-1	TRBJ2-7	CASSKVGDTPYEQYF	TGTGCCAGCAGCAAAGTGGGGGACACGCCCTACGAGCAGTACTTC
TRBD1	NA	TRBV3-1	TRBJ2-1	CASSQDVQGDLVRSYNEQFF	TGTGCCAGCAGCCAAGATGTCCAGGGGGATTTAGTGCGATCCTACAATGAGCAGTTCTTC
NA	NA	TRBV7-9	TRBJ1-2	CASSPKWDTNYGYTF	TGTGCCAGCAGCCCTAAGTGGGACACTAACTATGGCTACACCTTC
NA	few	TRBV4-1	TRBJ1-4	CASSQVEGANEKLFF	TGCGCCAGCAGCCAAGTAGAAGGTGCTAATGAAAAACTGTTTTTT
TRBD1	NA	TRBV12-3/TRBV12-4	TRBJ2-7	CASRGQDSSYEQYF	TGTGCCAGCAGGGGACAGGATAGCTCCTACGAGCAGTACTTC
TRBD1	many	TRBV4-2	TRBJ1-1	CASSQVGGGSEAFF	TGTGCCAGCAGCCAAGTAGGGGGCGGGTCTGAAGCTTTCTTT
NA	many	TRBV12-3/TRBV12-4	TRBJ2-7	CASSLGYVEQYF	TGTGCCAGCAGTTTAGGTTATGTTGAGCAGTACTTC
NA	NA	TRBV12-3/TRBV12-4	TRBJ2-1	CASSPPAASYNEQFF	TGTGCCAGCAGTCCCCCAGCGGCCTCCTACAATGAGCAGTTCTTC
NA	many	TRBV12-3/TRBV12-4	TRBJ1-5	CASSLTRALNQPQHF	TGTGCCAGCAGTTTAACCCGGGCGCTCAATCAGCCCCAGCATTTT
NA	NA	TRBV3-1	TRBJ1-5	CASGSRDNRGGNQPQHF	TGTGCCAGCGGGTCGAGGGACAACAGAGGGGGCAATCAGCCCCAGCATTTT
NA	NA	TRBV11-2	TRBJ2-7	CASSYWRPSSYEQYF	TGTGCCAGCAGCTATTGGCGGCCTAGCTCCTACGAGCAGTACTTC
TRBD2	NA	TRBV7-9	TRBJ2-1	CASSLAGGPHEQFF	TGTGCCAGCAGCTTAGCGGGAGGGCCTCATGAGCAGTTCTTC
TRBD1	NA	TRBV20-1	TRBJ2-1	CSARDLGTGYNEQFF	TGCAGTGCTAGAGATCTAGGGACAGGCTACAATGAGCAGTTCTTC
TRBD1	NA	TRBV10-3	TRBJ1-1	CAIRDYGTGMNTEAFF	TGTGCCATCAGAGACTATGGGACAGGGATGAACACTGAAGCTTTCTTT
NA	few	TRBV6-5	TRBJ2-2	CASKFGSPTGELFF	TGTGCCAGCAAGTTCGGCAGCCCCACCGGGGAGCTGTTTTTT
TRBD1	NA	TRBV28	TRBJ2-2	CASSSRDRGLAGELFF	TGTGCCAGCAGTTCCCGGGACAGGGGGCTTGCCGGGGAGCTGTTTTTT
NA	once	TRBV28	TRBJ1-1	CASSWDSRGDTEAFF	TGTGCCAGCAGTTGGGACTCCCGAGGAGACACTGAAGCTTTCTTT
NA	many	TRBV9	TRBJ2-2	CASSPWTANTGELFF	TGTGCCAGCAGCCCTTGGACGGCGAACACCGGGGAGCTGTTTTTT
NA	NA	TRBV7-2	TRBJ2-7	CASSLGAGSYEQYF	TGTGCCAGCAGCTTAGGGGCAGGATCTTACGAGCAGTACTTC
TRBD2	NA	TRBV20-1	TRBJ2-5	CSGGLARDTMIETQYF	TGCAGTGGGGGACTAGCGAGGGACACCATGATAGAGACCCAGTACTTC
NA	once	TRBV20-1	TRBJ2-1	CSASGELGRFYNEQFF	TGCAGTGCTAGCGGGGAACTAGGACGATTTTACAATGAGCAGTTCTTC
NA	few	TRBV5-1	TRBJ2-1	CASSLGQVEQFF	TGCGCCAGCAGCTTGGGCCAGGTGGAGCAGTTCTTC
NA	NA	TRBV10-3	TRBJ1-1	CAISGRLNTEAFF	TGTGCCATCAGCGGCAGACTGAACACTGAAGCTTTCTTT
NA	few	TRBV12-3/TRBV12-4	TRBJ2-1	CASSRTQLRSYNEQFF	TGTGCCAGCAGTCGAACACAGCTGCGCTCCTACAATGAGCAGTTCTTC
NA	hyperexpanded	TRBV20-1	TRBJ1-1	CSARETLNTEAFF	TGCAGTGCTAGAGAGACTTTGAACACTGAAGCTTTCTTT
TRBD2	NA	TRBV5-6	TRBJ2-1	CASSWDGLAPPPRYDEQFF	TGTGCCAGCAGCTGGGACGGACTAGCGCCCCCGCCACGATATGATGAGCAGTTCTTC
NA	NA	TRBV11-3	TRBJ2-2	CASSPPVWGGDGELFF	TGTGCCAGCAGCCCCCCCGTGTGGGGAGGAGACGGGGAGCTGTTTTTT
NA	few	TRBV29-1	TRBJ2-1	CSAEPVDNYNEQFF	TGCAGCGCTGAACCCGTAGACAATTACAATGAGCAGTTCTTC
NA	NA	TRBV18	TRBJ2-5	CASSAAGTQYF	TGTGCCAGCTCTGCGGCGGGGACCCAGTACTTC
NA	NA	TRBV10-3	TRBJ1-2	CAISVFRFSLSTF	TGTGCCATCAGTGTGTTCAGGTTCAGTCTCTCCACCTTC
NA	few	TRBV20-1	TRBJ2-2	CSAREQGQANTGELFF	TGCAGTGCTAGAGAGCAGGGGCAGGCGAACACCGGGGAGCTGTTTTTT